A single sample gave rise to the 3 T cell receptor beta chains below, sequenced in a study of T cells in localized non-small cell lung cancer. TCRdb's copy holds only in-frame clones and misses some; the assay was immunoSEQ multiplex PCR. The table has 60,000 to 75,000 clones, roughly 76% seen once. The sequences come from PBMCs, collected before any cancer treatment. These receptors originate from a man between 40 and 69 years old with stage II lung adenocarcinoma.

The rearrangement uses TRBV21-1 and TRBJ2-7; TRBD2, as called in the table, went unchecked against the DNA. TRBV21-1 represents a pseudogene. The CDR3 sequence is 19 residues long. Here the CDR3 reads CASSKWPLAGIEVSGEQYF. The CDR3 region has the DNA TGTGCCAGCAGCAAATGGCCGCTAGCGGGAATTGAGGTCTCGGGCGAGCAGTACTTC.

V and J are TRBV6-6 and TRBJ2-1, with 7 bases that match TRBD2. The V gene end was trimmed by 6 bases and the J gene end by 3 bases; junction bases not matched to a gene: 11. CDR1 is MNHNY, CDR2 SVGAGI, per germline (reference sequence). The CDR3 sequence is 16 residues long. CDR3 sequence (DNA): TGTGCCAGCAGGGGGGAAGGGGCGGGAGTCTACAATGAGCAGTTCTTC. It is translated as CASRGEGAGVYNEQFF.

V gene TRBV7-6 combines with J gene TRBJ2-1; TRBD2 might be the D (6 bases). The germline V and J ends were trimmed by 1 base and 2 bases, with 12 bases remaining between them. The CDR3 runs to 16 residues. CDR1 and CDR2 (germline): SGHVS, FNYEAQ. CDR3 sequence: CASSLGLAPPYNEQFF. CDR3 bases: TGTGCCAGCAGCTTAGGGCTAGCGCCACCCTACAATGAGCAGTTCTTC.